A single sample gave rise to the 25 T cell receptor beta chains below, sequenced in a study of patients and donors after allogeneic stem cell transplantation. TCRdb fed the RT-PCR reads into MiXCR, producing one record per CDR3 protein. Here the sample spans more than 150,000 distinct CDR3 sequences, roughly 24% being singletons. Sequencing input: blood, either unsorted or a sorted T cell fraction (not recorded which). These receptors were taken from a human donor who was either an allogeneic HSCT recipient or a stem cell or donor lymphocyte infusion donor (not recorded which). It is not recorded whose cells these are; they may come from a transplant donor.

V gene TRBV6-5 combines with J gene TRBJ2-3; no definite D call. The length of the CDR3 is 11 residues. CDR1 MNHEY and CDR2 SVGAGI come from the germline V gene. V dropped 2 bases and J dropped 6 bases, with 3 bases sitting between them. The CDR3 here is CASSYHDTQYF. The DNA of the CDR3 is TGTGCCAGCAGTTACCATGATACGCAGTATTTT.

The rearrangement joins TRBV27 to TRBJ1-5, with D possibly matching TRBD1 (6 bases). Germline V gives CDR1 MNHEY, CDR2 SMNVEV (reference sequence). The CDR3 has 16 residues. Between the trimmed V and J ends, which lost 8 bases and 4 bases, there was a span of 21 bases. Here the CDR3 reads CASGSGSRGINQPQHF. The CDR3, as DNA: TGTGCCAGCGGGTCTGGTTCCAGGGGTATAAATCAGCCCCAGCATTTT.

This clonotype was detected only a few times. V and J are TRBV7-6 and TRBJ1-1; the D is unclear. The CDR3 is 14 residues long. V lost 1 base and J 0 bases, leaving 6 bases between the germline ends. Germline V CDR1 and CDR2: SGHVS, FNYEAQ. CDR3 DNA: TGTGCCAGCAGCTTAGAAGGGATGAACACTGAAGCTTTCTTT. Encoded protein: CASSLEGMNTEAFF.

In this sample, this clonotype turned up a few times. The V call is TRBV12-3 or TRBV12-4, the J call TRBJ1-2; D is ambiguous. V lost 0 bases to trimming and J lost 5 bases, with 10 bases between them. This CDR3 has 14 amino acids. CDR3 in DNA: TGTGCCAGCAGTTTAGCCGGCCGTGCTTATGGCTACACCTTC. Its translation is CASSLAGRAYGYTF.

The J gene is TRBJ2-7, the V gene TRBV5-8; 7 positions agree with TRBD1. V dropped 6 bases and J dropped 3; count of bases not matched to a gene: 6. Germline lookup yields CDR1 SGHTS and CDR2 YDEGEE. This CDR3 is built from 13 residues. CDR3 protein: CASTRTGLYEQYF. CDR3 DNA sequence: TGTGCCAGCACCCGGACAGGACTCTACGAGCAGTACTTC. Complete variable domain (other parts from reference TRBV5-8 and TRBJ2-7): EAGVTQSPTHLIKTRGQQATLRCSPISGHTSVYWYQQALGLGLQFLLWYDEGEERNRGNFPPRFSGRQFPNYSSELNVNALELEDSALYLCASTRTGLYEQYFGPGTRLTVT.

This clonotype was observed a few times. This chain joins TRBV20-1 and TRBJ2-7, with 7 bases aligning to TRBD2. Unmatched junction bases numbered 11, after V lost 4 bases and J lost 5 bases. CDR1 is DFQATT, CDR2 SNEGSKA, per germline (reference sequence). The CDR3 contains 14 residues. The DNA of the CDR3 is TGCAGTGCTAACGCACCGACTAGCTGGGACGAGCAGTACTTC. Its protein product is CSANAPTSWDEQYF.

J is TRBJ1-1 and V is TRBV20-1, with unresolved D. This CDR3 region has 16 residues. Germline-derived CDR1 and CDR2 are DFQATT and SNEGSKA (reference sequence). The V end was cut by 1 base, the J end by 7 bases, with 22 bases between. DNA of the CDR3: TGCAGTGCTAGAGTGTCACGAATTAAGGCCGGCCTTGAAGCTTTCTTT. Its protein is CSARVSRIKAGLEAFF.

This clonotype occurred a few times. The chain recombines TRBV10-3 with TRBJ2-4; D is unclear. The CDR3 totals 13 residues. V lost 11 bases and J 5 bases, leaving 16 bases between the germline ends. Germline loops: CDR1 ENHRY, CDR2 SYGVKD. For the CDR3, the DNA is TGTGCCTCCTCAGTGGCGTCCCAAAACATTCAGTACTTC. Encoded protein: CASSVASQNIQYF.

This clonotype was seen more than once but under ten times. The chain uses TRBV5-1 and TRBJ1-4, with D possibly matching TRBD1 (5 bases). CDR1 SGHRS and CDR2 YFSETQ come from the germline V gene. CDR3 length: 15 residues. V lost 2 bases and J 6 bases, leaving 14 bases between the germline ends. CDR3 loop: CASSFYGARDEKLFF. CDR3 coding DNA: TGCGCCAGCAGCTTTTACGGGGCTCGGGATGAAAAACTGTTTTTT.

This clonotype has just a few counts. The chain links TRBV18 to TRBJ2-1, with a weak D call TRBD1 (6 bases). The germline V gene has CDR1 KGHSH and CDR2 LQKENI. The germline V and J ends were trimmed by 4 bases and 3 bases, with 13 bases remaining between them. CDR3 size: 15 residues. The CDR3 bases are TGTGCCAGCTCACAACCGGGACATCGCTACAATGAGCAGTTCTTC. Protein product: CASSQPGHRYNEQFF.

On this clonotype: A read error is likely, as this CDR3 ends without the conserved phenylalanine or tryptophan. The CDR3 DNA reads TGTGCCACCAGCAGTTTAGGGCGGGCGAACACCGGGGAGCTGTTTTTG. Amino acids: CATSSLGRANTGELFL. The V gene is TRBV15, the J gene TRBJ2-2; D is possibly TRBD2 (5 bases). Looked up from germline, CDR1 is LNHNV and CDR2 is YYDKDF (reference sequence). This CDR3 comprises 16 residues. The V and J ends lost 3 bases and 0 bases respectively, with 11 bases between them.

The chain has TRBV6-2 or TRBV6-3 and TRBJ2-2; either TRBD1 or TRBD2 may supply D (5 bases each). Germline V gene data show CDR1 as MNHEY and CDR2 as SVGEGT. This CDR3 has 16 amino acids. Between the trimmed V and J ends, which lost 7 bases and 3 bases, there was a span of 18 bases. In DNA form, the CDR3 reads TGTGCCAGCATTCCGGGACCGTTCCCTTACACCGGGGAGCTGTTTTTT. It is translated as CASIPGPFPYTGELFF.

The chain couples TRBV7-2 to TRBJ1-1; D perhaps matches TRBD1 (6 bases). Germline CDR1 reads SGHTA; CDR2 reads FQGNSA. This CDR3 contains 15 residues. The V gene lost 0 bases and the J gene lost 4 bases, with 12 bases spanning the gap. The CDR3 region has the DNA TGTGCCAGCAGCTTAGCGCGACAGGTGGGCACTGAAGCTTTCTTT. It specifies CASSLARQVGTEAFF.

This rearrangement joins TRBV6-2 or TRBV6-3 to TRBJ2-7; D unclear. Germline CDR1 and CDR2: MNHEY and SVGEGT. The CDR3 sequence is 12 residues long. Deletions cut 3 bases from V and 4 bases from J, with 7 bases between. The CDR3, as DNA: TGTGCCAGCAGTTATATGGGTTACGAGCAGTACTTC. Protein: CASSYMGYEQYF.

The V gene is TRBV4-3, the J gene TRBJ1-1; 7 positions agree with TRBD1. CDR3 size: 14 residues. Germline values: CDR1 LGHNA, CDR2 YSLEER. Unmatched junction bases numbered 4, after V lost 4 bases and J lost 2 bases. The CDR3 DNA reads TGCGCCAGCAGCCTAACAGGGGTAAACACTGAAGCTTTCTTT. Translated, it gives CASSLTGVNTEAFF.

J is TRBJ2-7 and V is TRBV2; the match to TRBD2 covers 10 bases. The CDR3 runs 16 residues. Losses at the gene ends were 7 bases for V and 4 bases for J; bases not matched to a gene: 13. From germline, CDR1 is SNHLY and CDR2 FYNNEI. The CDR3 sequence: CASKEASGSFLYEQYF. CDR3 in DNA: TGTGCCAGCAAGGAAGCTAGCGGGAGTTTTTTGTACGAGCAGTACTTC.

This clonotype has only a few counts. This sequence joins TRBV18 and TRBJ1-3; TRBD1 might be the D (5 bases). CDR3 length: 14 residues. CDR1 KGHSH and CDR2 LQKENI come from the germline V gene. V lost 2 bases and J lost 4, with 9 bases in between. This CDR3 is CASSPWGPGNTIYF. CDR3 nucleotides: TGTGCCAGCTCACCATGGGGACCCGGAAACACCATATATTTT.

The chain links TRBV4-3 to TRBJ2-1; TRBD2 matches 8 bases. The CDR3 runs 13 residues. V was pared by 2 bases and J by 6 bases, with 0 bases of the junction left unmatched. Germline CDR1 is LGHNA and CDR2 is YSLEER. The CDR3 region has the DNA TGCGCCAGCAGCCAACTAGCGGGCAATGAGCAGTTCTTC. It is translated as CASSQLAGNEQFF.

This sequence joins TRBV18 and TRBJ2-2; D is perhaps TRBD1 (6 bases). CDR1 and CDR2 (germline): KGHSH, LQKENI. Trimming stripped 4 bases from V and 0 bases from J, with 9 bases between. This CDR3 is 15 amino acids long. CDR3 region: CASSLDRPNTGELFF. In DNA, the CDR3 is TGTGCCAGCTCACTGGACAGACCGAACACCGGGGAGCTGTTTTTT.

Only a few counts were recorded for this clonotype. V gene TRBV20-1 combines with J gene TRBJ1-1; D gene unclear. This CDR3 is 10 amino acids long. The V gene's germline CDR1 is DFQATT and CDR2 SNEGSKA (reference sequence). CDR3 residues: CSLGLLKAFF. In nucleotides, the CDR3 is TGCAGCCTAGGTCTACTAAAAGCTTTCTTT.

This clonotype was seen a handful of times. The chain carries TRBV20-1 and TRBJ2-1; TRBD1 or TRBD2 may be the D gene (5 bases each). Germline values: CDR1 DFQATT, CDR2 SNEGSKA (reference sequence). Trimming shortened V by 6 bases and J by 4 bases, and 10 bases separated the two germline ends. CDR3 length: 12 amino acids. CDR3 DNA: TGCAGTGCCCCGTGGGGGTACAATGAGCAGTTCTTC. Its translation: CSAPWGYNEQFF.

This clonotype was seen a few times. V usage is TRBV5-1 and J usage is TRBJ1-1; D is possibly TRBD1 (6 bases). CDR1 is SGHRS, CDR2 YFSETQ, per germline. The CDR3 length is 16 residues. V lost 0 bases to trimming and J lost 0 bases, with 12 bases between them. CDR3 in amino acids: CASSLARGSLNTEAFF. CDR3 sequence (DNA): TGCGCCAGCAGCTTGGCCAGGGGTTCGCTGAACACTGAAGCTTTCTTT. Drawing the rest from reference TRBV5-1 and TRBJ1-1, the complete variable domain is KAGVTQTPRYLIKTRGQQVTLSCSPISGHRSVSWYQQTPGQGLQFLFEYFSETQRNKGNFPGRFSGRQFSNSRSEMNVSTLELGDSALYLCASSLARGSLNTEAFFGQGTRLTVV.

A few counts support this clonotype. V gene TRBV6-6 combines with J gene TRBJ1-3; 8 nucleotides agree with TRBD1. Per the germline V gene, CDR1 is MNHNY and CDR2 is SVGAGI (reference sequence). The CDR3 loop spans 17 amino acids. The trim removed 5 bases at V and 0 bases at J, leaving 9 bases unmatched. The CDR3 sequence: CASSDRQGRISGNTIYF. The CDR3 DNA follows: TGTGCCAGCAGTGACAGACAGGGGAGGATCTCTGGAAACACCATATATTTT.

The chain couples TRBV6-5 to TRBJ1-4; 9 nucleotides agree with TRBD1. This CDR3 has 14 residues. CDR1 is MNHEY, CDR2 SVGAGI, per germline. J was trimmed by 8 bases and V by 4 bases; bases with no gene match: 5. CDR3 amino acids: CASSLGQGWEKLFF. The DNA for the CDR3 is TGTGCCAGCAGTTTAGGACAGGGGTGGGAAAAACTGTTTTTT.

The V gene is TRBV12-3 or TRBV12-4, the J gene TRBJ1-2; D gene ambiguous. This CDR3 is 11 amino acids long. Between the trimmed V and J ends, which lost 4 bases and 3 bases, there was a span of 3 bases. This CDR3 reads CASSSYYGYTF. CDR3 DNA: TGTGCCAGCAGTTCGTACTATGGCTACACCTTC.